The TCR beta chain described here comes from a study of blood T cells in healthy people across ages. Broader study findings: Older individuals had lower TCR beta diversity per million T cells (the decline was roughly linear).

Combining a sample-barcoded 5' primer with a J-beta primer mix, a second PCR ran for roughly 7 to 12 cycles. From the 5' RACE reads, TCRdb called clonotypes with MiXCR, one entry per CDR3 protein. Among 450,000 to 600,000 distinct CDR3 sequences listed, about 28% were seen once. This clonotype was found a few times. The antigen remains undetermined. The trim removed 4 bases at V and 9 bases at J, leaving 10 bases unmatched. The CDR3 loop spans 15 amino acids. Germline V lookup: CDR1 SGHRS, CDR2 YFSETQ. These data are also associated with another study on T cells of mothers and their children.

The clonotype originates from a boy between 2 and 15 years old in good health. This chain uses TRBV5-1 with TRBJ2-2, with 9 bases fitting TRBD1. Sequencing input: blood. The DNA for the CDR3 is TGCGCCAGCAGCCAAGGACAGGGGACCGTCCGGGAGCTGTTTTTT. This encodes CASSQGQGTVRELFF.